This entry is about one T cell receptor beta chain. This sample was included in a study of blood T cell repertoires in COVID-19. This table comes from immunoSEQ multiplex PCR, and its TCRdb copy is limited to in-frame clones, with some not included. The table has a few hundred thousand clones, roughly 82% seen once. Germline loops: CDR1 SNHLY, CDR2 FYNNEI. This CDR3 has 12 residues. V lost 7 bases to trimming and J lost 9 bases; unmatched junction nucleotides: 6. This sequence was found in a man aged 35-49 years who had recovered from COVID-19. The sample comprised peripheral blood. This rearrangement joins TRBV2 to TRBJ1-5, with 7 nucleotides matching TRBD1. The CDR3 loop is CASKDRWGPQHF. Written as DNA, the CDR3 is TGTGCCAGCAAGGACAGGTGGGGGCCCCAGCATTTT.